This T cell receptor (beta chain) was identified during a study of blood T cells in healthy people across ages. Background on the study: With template switching, about one barcoded beta molecule was captured per two T cells.

The CDR3 spans 15 residues. Trimming cost V 8 bases and J 1 base, with 20 bases left between them. Germline assignment: CDR1 SQVTM and CDR2 ANQGSEA. This clonotype showed up just a few times. Investigators took approximately 9.4 milliliters of peripheral blood from every donor. The authors ran a second PCR of roughly 6 to 12 cycles using a sample-barcoded 5' primer and a J-beta primer mix. Each CDR3 protein is one row after TCRdb ran MiXCR on the 5' RACE reads. The sample consists of some 800,000 distinct CDR3 sequences, 44% of them appearing once. This receptor was obtained from a man aged 55-75 years in good health. The sample taken for sequencing was blood. The chain combines TRBV29-1 with TRBJ1-1; D might be TRBD1 (6 bases). The CDR3 spells CSLLRPGHKNTEAFF. As DNA, the CDR3 is TGCAGCCTACTTCGACCGGGACATAAGAACACTGAAGCTTTCTTT.